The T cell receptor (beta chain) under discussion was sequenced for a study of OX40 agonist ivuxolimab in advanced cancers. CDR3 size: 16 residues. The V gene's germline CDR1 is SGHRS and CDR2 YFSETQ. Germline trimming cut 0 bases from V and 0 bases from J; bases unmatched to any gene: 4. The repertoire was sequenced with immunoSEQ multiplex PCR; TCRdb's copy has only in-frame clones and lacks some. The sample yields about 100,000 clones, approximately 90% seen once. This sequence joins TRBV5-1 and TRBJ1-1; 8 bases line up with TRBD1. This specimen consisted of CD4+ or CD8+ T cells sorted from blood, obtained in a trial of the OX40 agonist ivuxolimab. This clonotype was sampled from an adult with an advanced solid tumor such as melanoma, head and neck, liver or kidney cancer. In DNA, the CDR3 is TGCGCCAGCAGCTTGGTTGGGACAGGCATGAACACTGAAGCTTTCTTT. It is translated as CASSLVGTGMNTEAFF.